These 19 T cell receptor beta chains originate from one sample sequenced in a study of blood T cell repertoires in COVID-19. Using immunoSEQ multiplex PCR, the repertoire was profiled, and TCRdb retains in-frame clones only, with some absent. The sample holds around 290,000 clones, approximately 89% seen once. Source material: peripheral blood. The receptors originated from a woman aged 25 to 39 with COVID-19, enrolled during active disease.

CDR3 nucleotides: TGTGCCAGCAGCTTAGGATGGGAGACTGAAGCTTTCTTT. Translated, it gives CASSLGWETEAFF. The V call is TRBV11-2, the J call TRBJ1-1; D is ambiguous. The CDR3 consists of 13 residues. With 1 base removed from V and 5 bases from J, the gap between germline ends came to 8 bases. Germline V lookup: CDR1 SGHAT, CDR2 FQNNGV.

The CDR3 loop reads CASRTDRSNYGYTF. For the CDR3, the DNA is TGTGCCAGTAGAACCGACAGGAGTAACTATGGCTACACCTTC. V gene TRBV19 combines with J gene TRBJ1-2; D might be TRBD1 (6 bases). This CDR3 spans 14 amino acids. The V end lost 6 bases, the J end lost 1 base, and 12 bases lay between the germline ends. CDR1 is LNHDA, CDR2 SQIVND, per germline (reference sequence).

This clone was seen a single time. The chain uses TRBV30 and TRBJ1-2; no clear D gene. V was cut by 0 bases and J by 8 bases, with 13 bases left in between. CDR3 length equals 13 residues. The germline V gene has CDR1 GTSNPN and CDR2 SVGIG (reference sequence). The CDR3 here is CAWSVGWRIGYTF. The CDR3 DNA reads as TGTGCCTGGAGTGTCGGGTGGAGGATCGGCTACACCTTC.

The chain links TRBV2 to TRBJ2-5; TRBD2 agrees at 13 bases. Unmatched junction bases numbered 10, after V lost 10 bases and J lost 2 bases. The CDR3 loop spans 16 amino acids. Germline CDR1 and CDR2: SNHLY and FYNNEI. CDR3 nucleotide sequence: TGTGCCACCAACCAGGGACTAGCGGGATCACAAGAGACCCAGTACTTC. Its translation is CATNQGLAGSQETQYF.

This chain connects TRBV7-9 to TRBJ1-5, with 7 bases fitting TRBD1. The V and J ends lost 5 bases and 4 bases, in that order; junction bases with no gene match: 5. The length of the CDR3 is 14 residues. CDR1 is SEHNR and CDR2 is FQNEAQ in the germline V gene (reference sequence). CDR3 nucleotides: TGTGCCAGCAGCCCGGACAGGCTAAATCAGCCCCAGCATTTT. Amino acids: CASSPDRLNQPQHF.

The rearrangement uses TRBV5-1 and TRBJ2-1; 7 bases line up with TRBD2. V trimming: 4 bases; J trimming: 6 bases; junction bases outside the gene matches: 7. The CDR3 covers 14 residues. Germline V gene sequence: CDR1 SGHRS, CDR2 YFSETQ. CDR3 nucleotides: TGCGCCAGCAGCGCGAGCGGGACCATCAATGAGCAGTTCTTC. Its translation: CASSASGTINEQFF.

The J gene is TRBJ1-2, the V gene TRBV7-9; D possibly corresponds to TRBD1 (5 bases). CDR1 and CDR2 (germline): SEHNR, FQNEAQ (reference sequence). The CDR3 extends over 15 amino acids. V was clipped by 5 bases and J by 2 bases, with 15 bases between them. In DNA, the CDR3 is TGTGCCAGCAGCGAAGGGGCGCCGTCGAACTATGGCTACACCTTC. Translation: CASSEGAPSNYGYTF.

The genes are TRBV6-5 and TRBJ2-5; 10 nucleotides line up with TRBD2. Germline V gene lookup returns CDR1 MNHEY and CDR2 SVGAGI. V shed 7 bases and J 5 bases; nucleotides not matched to a gene: 7. This CDR3 region has 14 residues. Here the CDR3 reads CASITGTSVETQYF. CDR3 coding DNA: TGTGCCAGCATTACCGGGACTAGCGTTGAGACCCAGTACTTC.

The V and J genes are TRBV11-2 and TRBJ1-1, with D perhaps matching TRBD1 (5 bases). Germline values: CDR1 SGHAT, CDR2 FQNNGV. V lost 1 base, J lost 1 base, and 10 bases lay in between. The CDR3 is 15 amino acids. In nucleotides, the CDR3 is TGTGCCAGCAGCTTAGTTGGGGGGGGGAACACTGAAGCTTTCTTT. Its protein product is CASSLVGGGNTEAFF.

This clone was recorded a few times. The genes are TRBV4-1 and TRBJ1-2, with TRBD1 identical over 7 bases. The ends lost 4 bases at V and 4 bases at J; junction bases unmatched: 6. This CDR3 is built from 14 residues. Looked up from germline, CDR1 is MGHRA and CDR2 is YSYEKL. In DNA form, the CDR3 reads TGCGCCAGCAGCCGGTCGACAGGGCCCTATGGCTACACCTTC. It translates to CASSRSTGPYGYTF.

The CDR3 sequence is CASSLGSGREQFF. For the CDR3, the DNA is TGCGCCAGCAGCTTGGGTAGCGGGAGGGAGCAGTTCTTC. V is TRBV5-1 and J is TRBJ2-1, with TRBD2 matching over 10 bases. The CDR3 loop spans 13 amino acids. The trim removed 0 bases at V and 10 bases at J, leaving 1 base unmatched. Germline V gene sequence: CDR1 SGHRS, CDR2 YFSETQ.

The chain recombines TRBV19 with TRBJ1-2, with 10 positions matching TRBD1. This CDR3 has 16 residues. The trim removed 5 bases at V and 3 bases at J, leaving 9 bases unmatched. In germline, CDR1 is LNHDA, CDR2 SQIVND (reference sequence). The CDR3 DNA reads TGTGCCAGTAGTGTTGGTTTGACAGGGGGCGACTATGGCTACACCTTC. It translates to CASSVGLTGGDYGYTF.

The chain recombines TRBV3-1 (or the pseudogene TRBV3-2) with TRBJ1-2, with a possible D match to TRBD1 (5 bases). The germline V gene has CDR1 LGHDT and CDR2 YNNKEL (reference sequence). The CDR3 consists of 15 residues. V dropped 4 bases and J dropped 1 base, with 13 bases sitting between them. The CDR3 is CASSPNVQGNYGYTF. The CDR3 nucleotides read TGTGCCAGCAGCCCCAATGTCCAGGGTAACTATGGCTACACCTTC.

The rearrangement links TRBV10-2 to TRBJ1-5; 11 nucleotides line up with TRBD1. Germline V gives CDR1 WSHSY, CDR2 SAAADI. J was trimmed by 8 bases and V by 2 bases; bases with no gene match: 2. The length of the CDR3 is 14 residues. CDR3 residues: CASSEGTGGEPQHF. CDR3 DNA: TGCGCCAGCAGTGAGGGGACAGGGGGTGAGCCCCAGCATTTT.

This chain joins TRBV5-4 and TRBJ2-1; maybe TRBD1 (5 bases). The germline gives CDR1 SGHNT, CDR2 YYREEE (reference sequence). V lost 0 bases to trimming and J lost 11 bases, with 18 bases between them. The CDR3 extends over 15 amino acids. This CDR3 is CASSLAPSTARQQFF. The CDR3 DNA reads TGTGCCAGCAGCTTGGCCCCCTCGACAGCCCGCCAGCAGTTCTTC.

The chain has TRBV6-5 and TRBJ1-2; 10 nucleotides line up with TRBD1. This CDR3 has 14 residues. V trimming: 6 bases; J trimming: 6 bases; junction bases outside the gene matches: 7. Germline loops: CDR1 MNHEY, CDR2 SVGAGI. This CDR3 is CASSVRQGANGYTF. Here the CDR3 DNA reads TGTGCCAGCAGCGTAAGACAGGGGGCAAATGGCTACACCTTC.

This clone came up once. V is TRBV29-1 and J is TRBJ1-1; D is unresolved. Germline values: CDR1 SQVTM, CDR2 ANQGSEA. The CDR3 is 13 amino acids. V gave up 0 bases and J gave up 0 bases, with 5 bases separating them. DNA for the CDR3: TGCAGCGTTGAAGAACAGATGAACACTGAAGCTTTCTTT. Translating it yields CSVEEQMNTEAFF.

The chain joins TRBV5-5 to TRBJ1-1; no clear D. The CDR3 runs 15 residues. V was clipped by 0 bases and J by 1 base, with 10 bases between them. Per the germline V gene, CDR1 is SGHKS and CDR2 is YYEKEE (reference sequence). CDR3 region: CASSLGLTGNTEAFF. DNA for the CDR3: TGTGCCAGCAGCTTGGGGTTGACTGGGAACACTGAAGCTTTCTTT.

This chain uses TRBV27 with TRBJ2-3; 7 nucleotides align to TRBD2. Germline-derived CDR1 and CDR2 are MNHEY and SMNVEV (reference sequence). This CDR3 has 16 residues. V gave up 8 bases and J gave up 4 bases; unmatched junction bases: 15. Here the CDR3 DNA reads TGTGCCAGCCAACTGGGAGGCGGGAGAGGATCAGATACGCAGTATTTT. Its translation is CASQLGGGRGSDTQYF.